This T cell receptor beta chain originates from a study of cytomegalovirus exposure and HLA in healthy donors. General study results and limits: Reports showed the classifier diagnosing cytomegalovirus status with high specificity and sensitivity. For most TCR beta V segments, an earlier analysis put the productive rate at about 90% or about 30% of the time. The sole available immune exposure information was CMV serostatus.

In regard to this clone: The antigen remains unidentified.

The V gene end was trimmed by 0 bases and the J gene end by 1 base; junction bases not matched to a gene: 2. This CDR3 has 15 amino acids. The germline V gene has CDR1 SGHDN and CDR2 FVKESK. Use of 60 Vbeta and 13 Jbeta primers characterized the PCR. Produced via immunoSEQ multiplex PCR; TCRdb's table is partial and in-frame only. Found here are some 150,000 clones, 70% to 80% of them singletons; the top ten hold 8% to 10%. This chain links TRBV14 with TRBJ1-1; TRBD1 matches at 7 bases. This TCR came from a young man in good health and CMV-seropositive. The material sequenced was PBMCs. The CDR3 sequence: CASSQEDRPNTEAFF. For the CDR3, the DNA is TGTGCCAGCAGCCAAGAGGACAGGCCGAACACTGAAGCTTTCTTT.